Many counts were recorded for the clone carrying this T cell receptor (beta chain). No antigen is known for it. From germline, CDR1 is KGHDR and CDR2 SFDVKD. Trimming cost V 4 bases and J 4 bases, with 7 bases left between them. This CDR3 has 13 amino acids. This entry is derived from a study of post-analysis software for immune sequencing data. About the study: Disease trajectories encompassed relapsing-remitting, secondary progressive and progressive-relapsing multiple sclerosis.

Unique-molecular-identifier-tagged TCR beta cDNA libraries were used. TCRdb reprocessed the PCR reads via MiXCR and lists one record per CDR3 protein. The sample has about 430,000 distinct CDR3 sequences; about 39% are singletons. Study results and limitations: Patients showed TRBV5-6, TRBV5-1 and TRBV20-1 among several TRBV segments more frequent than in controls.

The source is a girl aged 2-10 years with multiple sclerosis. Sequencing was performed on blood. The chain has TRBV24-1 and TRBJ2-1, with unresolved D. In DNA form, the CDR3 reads TGTGCCACCAGTGAGGTGGCTTACAATGAGCAGTTCTTC. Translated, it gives CATSEVAYNEQFF.